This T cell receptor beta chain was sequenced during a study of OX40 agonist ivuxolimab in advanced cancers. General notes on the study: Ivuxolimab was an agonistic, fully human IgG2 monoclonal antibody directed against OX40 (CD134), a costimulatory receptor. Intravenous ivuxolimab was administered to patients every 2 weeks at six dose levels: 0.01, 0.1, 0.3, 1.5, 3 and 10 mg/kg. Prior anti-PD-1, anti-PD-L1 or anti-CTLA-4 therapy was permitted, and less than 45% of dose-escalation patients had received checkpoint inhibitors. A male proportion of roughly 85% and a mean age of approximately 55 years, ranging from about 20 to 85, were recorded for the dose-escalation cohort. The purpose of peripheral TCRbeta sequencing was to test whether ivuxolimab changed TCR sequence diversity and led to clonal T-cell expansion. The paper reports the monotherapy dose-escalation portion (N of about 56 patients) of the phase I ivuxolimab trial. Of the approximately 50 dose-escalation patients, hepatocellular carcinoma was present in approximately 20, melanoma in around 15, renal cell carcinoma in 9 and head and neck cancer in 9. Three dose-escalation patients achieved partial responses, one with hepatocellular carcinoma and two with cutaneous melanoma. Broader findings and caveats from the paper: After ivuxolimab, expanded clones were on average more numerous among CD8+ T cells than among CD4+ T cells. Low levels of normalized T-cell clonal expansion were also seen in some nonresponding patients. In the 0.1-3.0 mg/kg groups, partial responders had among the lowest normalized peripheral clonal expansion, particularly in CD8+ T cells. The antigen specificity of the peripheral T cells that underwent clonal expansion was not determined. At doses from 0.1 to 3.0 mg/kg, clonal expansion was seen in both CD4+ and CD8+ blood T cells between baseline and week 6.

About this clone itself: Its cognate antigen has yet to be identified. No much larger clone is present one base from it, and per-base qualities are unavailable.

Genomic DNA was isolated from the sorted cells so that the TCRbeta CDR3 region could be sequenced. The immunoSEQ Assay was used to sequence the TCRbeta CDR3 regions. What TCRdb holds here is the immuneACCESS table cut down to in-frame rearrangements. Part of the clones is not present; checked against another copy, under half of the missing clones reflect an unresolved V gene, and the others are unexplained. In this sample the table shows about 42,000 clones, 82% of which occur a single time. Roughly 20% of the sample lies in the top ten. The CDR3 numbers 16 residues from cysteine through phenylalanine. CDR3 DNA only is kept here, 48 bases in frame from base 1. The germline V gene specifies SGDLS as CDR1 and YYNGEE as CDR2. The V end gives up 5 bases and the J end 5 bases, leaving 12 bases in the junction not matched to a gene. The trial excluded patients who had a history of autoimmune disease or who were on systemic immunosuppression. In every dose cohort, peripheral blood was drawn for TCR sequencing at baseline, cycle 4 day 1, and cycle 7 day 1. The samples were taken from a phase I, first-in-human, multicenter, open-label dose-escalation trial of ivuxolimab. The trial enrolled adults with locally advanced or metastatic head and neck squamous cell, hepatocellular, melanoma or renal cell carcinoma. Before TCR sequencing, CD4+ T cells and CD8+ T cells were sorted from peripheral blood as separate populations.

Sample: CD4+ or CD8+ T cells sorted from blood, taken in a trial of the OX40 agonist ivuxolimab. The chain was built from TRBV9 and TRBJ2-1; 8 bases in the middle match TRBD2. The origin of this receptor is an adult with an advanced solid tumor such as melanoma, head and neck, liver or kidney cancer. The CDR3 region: CASSSTGGATHNEQFF. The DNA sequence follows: TGTGCCAGCAGTTCAACGGGGGGGGCGACCCACAATGAGCAGTTCTTC.